This passage covers 23 T cell receptor beta chains from one sample sequenced in a study of cytomegalovirus exposure and HLA in healthy donors. PCR employed 60 Vbeta and 13 Jbeta primers. Repertoires were generated with immunoSEQ multiplex PCR, while TCRdb's copy carries only in-frame clones and drops some. The sample has roughly 84,000 clones; the top ten hold about 0.61%. Specimen: PBMCs. The receptor set was obtained from a middle-aged man in good health and CMV-seronegative.

The chain has TRBV4-2 and TRBJ1-2; D remains unclear. V shed 5 bases and J shed 2 bases, with 18 bases lying between them. CDR3 size: 16 residues. Germline loops: CDR1 LGHNA, CDR2 YNFKEQ. Here the CDR3 DNA reads TGTGCCAGCAGCGCCCCTAGTGCTCAGTCAAACTATGGCTACACCTTC. Its protein product is CASSAPSAQSNYGYTF.

The gene calls are TRBV27 and TRBJ2-1; TRBD2 is a possible D gene (6 bases). The CDR3 spans 13 residues. Deletions cut 2 bases from V and 7 bases from J, with 9 bases between. Germline-derived CDR1 and CDR2 are MNHEY and SMNVEV (reference sequence). CDR3 DNA: TGTGCCAGCAGTTTACCGGAGGGGAATGAGCAGTTCTTC. Its protein is CASSLPEGNEQFF.

V usage is TRBV21-1 and J usage is TRBJ2-7; TRBD2 was called by the table and not checked on the DNA. TRBV21-1 is labeled a pseudogene. The CDR3 covers 16 residues. This CDR3 is CASSKRGLAGGYEQYF. The CDR3 region has the DNA TGTGCCAGCAGCAAAAGGGGACTAGCGGGGGGTTACGAGCAGTACTTC.

The chain combines TRBV5-8 with TRBJ1-5; 9 nucleotides line up with TRBD1. Germline V gene data show CDR1 as SGHTS and CDR2 as YDEGEE. Unmatched junction bases numbered 9, after V lost 7 bases and J lost 7 bases. CDR3 length: 14 amino acids. CDR3 amino acids: CASGTGIRGQPQHF. In DNA, the CDR3 is TGTGCCAGCGGGACAGGGATCCGAGGACAGCCCCAGCATTTT.

The CDR3 reads CASSLRPTSYGTQRGETQYF. In nucleotides, the CDR3 is TGTGCCAGCAGTTTACGTCCTACCTCTTACGGGACCCAGAGGGGGGAGACCCAGTACTTC. The chain uses TRBV27 and TRBJ2-5; possibly TRBD1 for D (6 bases). Germline V gene data show CDR1 as MNHEY and CDR2 as SMNVEV (reference sequence). This CDR3 has 20 amino acids. Deletions cut 2 bases from V and 5 bases from J, with 30 bases between.

This chain connects TRBV9 to TRBJ1-3; D might be TRBD1 (6 bases). The germline V gene has CDR1 SGDLS and CDR2 YYNGEE. Deletions cut 2 bases from V and 4 bases from J, with 16 bases between. The CDR3 is 16 amino acids. DNA for the CDR3: TGTGCCAGCAGCGTCACAGGGAACAACGGCGGAAACACCATATATTTT. Translation gives CASSVTGNNGGNTIYF.

The chain carries TRBV4-3 and TRBJ1-4; 7 nucleotides match TRBD1. The V segment lost 0 bases and the J segment 3 bases; nucleotides outside the gene matches: 7. CDR1 and CDR2 (germline): LGHNA, YSLEER. CDR3 length equals 17 residues. CDR3 sequence reads: CASSQELPGQSNEKLFF. Here the CDR3 DNA reads TGCGCCAGCAGCCAAGAACTACCGGGACAGTCTAATGAAAAACTGTTTTTT.

V is TRBV6-5 and J is TRBJ1-6, with 8 bases fitting TRBD1. Trimming cost V 0 bases and J 6 bases; bases outside gene matches: 1. CDR3 size: 15 residues. Germline CDR1 reads MNHEY; CDR2 reads SVGAGI. CDR3 residues: CASSYSGQGNSPLHF. The CDR3 nucleotides read TGTGCCAGCAGTTACTCTGGACAGGGTAATTCACCCCTCCACTTT.

This chain joins TRBV9 and TRBJ1-1, with D tentatively TRBD1 (6 bases). The CDR3 runs 14 residues. The germline gives CDR1 SGDLS, CDR2 YYNGEE. The V and J ends lost 6 bases and 1 base respectively, with 13 bases between them. The CDR3 region is CASTPGHQNTEAFF. The DNA of the CDR3 is TGTGCCAGCACACCGGGACACCAGAACACTGAAGCTTTCTTT.

The chain is built from TRBV11-2 and TRBJ2-2; maybe TRBD2 (6 bases). V dropped 5 bases and J dropped 6 bases, with 10 bases sitting between them. CDR1 is SGHAT, CDR2 FQNNGV, per germline. The CDR3 extends over 13 amino acids. In nucleotides, the CDR3 is TGTGCCAGCAGCGTAGGAGGGTCCGGGGAGCTGTTTTTT. Translating gives CASSVGGSGELFF. The complete variable domain, with remaining parts taken from reference TRBV11-2 and TRBJ2-2, reads EAGVAQSPRYKIIEKRQSVAFWCNPISGHATLYWYQQILGQGPKLLIQFQNNGVVDDSQLPKDRFSAERLKGVDSTLKIQPAKLEDSAVYLCASSVGGSGELFFGEGSRLTVL.

CDR3: CASSPSGTPNYEQYF. The CDR3, as DNA: TGTGCCAGCAGCCCCTCCGGGACACCTAACTACGAGCAGTACTTC. V is TRBV9 and J is TRBJ2-7, with D possibly TRBD1 on 6 matching bases. The V gene lost 4 bases and the J gene lost 3 bases, with 17 bases spanning the gap. CDR3 length equals 15 residues. Germline V gives CDR1 SGDLS, CDR2 YYNGEE.

The chain is built from TRBV5-1 and TRBJ2-2; 8 positions agree with TRBD2. CDR1 SGHRS and CDR2 YFSETQ come from the germline V gene. The junction had 5 bases not matched to a gene; V was cut back by 4 bases and J by 0 bases. The CDR3 runs 16 residues. The CDR3 here is CASSVTGGPNTGELFF. In DNA form, the CDR3 reads TGCGCCAGCAGCGTCACGGGGGGGCCGAACACCGGGGAGCTGTTTTTT.

The chain carries TRBV6-1 and TRBJ1-1, with a weak D call TRBD1 (6 bases). Germline loops: CDR1 MNHNS, CDR2 SASEGT. V lost 6 bases to trimming and J lost 0 bases, with 14 bases between them. This CDR3 contains 15 residues. Here the CDR3 DNA reads TGTGCCAGCAGGGACAGATCTTACATGAACACTGAAGCTTTCTTT. This encodes CASRDRSYMNTEAFF.

The chain is built from TRBV25-1 and TRBJ2-7, with a weak D call TRBD1 (5 bases). V was cut by 0 bases and J by 2 bases, with 8 bases left in between. Germline lookup yields CDR1 MGHDK and CDR2 SYGVNS. The CDR3 extends over 14 amino acids. The CDR3 is CASSEYAGTYEQYF. CDR3 nucleotide sequence: TGTGCCAGCAGTGAATATGCAGGGACCTACGAGCAGTACTTC.

The chain joins TRBV6-6 to TRBJ1-1, with D possibly matching TRBD1 (6 bases). The CDR3 consists of 15 residues. The V gene lost 3 bases and the J gene lost 1 base, with 12 bases spanning the gap. CDR1 is MNHNY, CDR2 SVGAGI, per germline (reference sequence). CDR3 sequence reads: CASSYAGGENTEAFF. The CDR3 DNA reads as TGTGCCAGCAGTTATGCGGGGGGCGAGAACACTGAAGCTTTCTTT.

The rearrangement uses TRBV11-2 and TRBJ1-1; weak D call: TRBD1 (6 bases). V lost 2 bases and J lost 6, with 10 bases in between. CDR3 size: 13 residues. The germline gives CDR1 SGHAT, CDR2 FQNNGV. The DNA of the CDR3 is TGTGCCAGCAGCTTAAGACAGGCAGCTGAAGCTTTCTTT. Its protein product is CASSLRQAAEAFF.

This chain connects TRBV9 to TRBJ2-7; D unclear. Germline lookup yields CDR1 SGDLS and CDR2 YYNGEE. Trimming removed 1 base from V and 2 bases from J, with 16 bases in between. The CDR3 extends over 16 amino acids. This CDR3 reads CASSVTPTTPAYEQYF. The CDR3 nucleotides read TGTGCCAGCAGCGTAACCCCTACCACCCCCGCCTACGAGCAGTACTTC.

The chain links TRBV5-6 to TRBJ1-6; TRBD1 is a possible D gene (6 bases). CDR3 length equals 14 residues. CDR1 and CDR2 from the germline V gene are SGHDT and YYEEEE. Trimming cost V 0 bases and J 9 bases, with 10 bases left between them. The CDR3 DNA follows: TGTGCCAGCAGCTTGGCCGGGGGGCTTTCACCCCTCCACTTT. It specifies CASSLAGGLSPLHF.

The genes are TRBV7-8 and TRBJ2-3; tentatively, D is TRBD1 (6 bases). Trimming left V 1 base short and J 6 bases short, with 11 bases between. Per germline, CDR1 SGHVS and CDR2 FQNEAQ. The CDR3 spans 14 residues. The CDR3 DNA follows: TGTGCCAGCAGCTTAGGACAGGCCCTGGATACGCAGTATTTT. This sequence encodes CASSLGQALDTQYF. The full variable domain, in which reference TRBV7-8 and TRBJ2-3 provide the parts outside the CDR3, is GAGVSQSPRYKVAKRGQDVALRCDPISGHVSLFWYQQALGQGPEFLTYFQNEAQLDKSGLPSDRFFAERPEGSVSTLKIQRTQQEDSAVYLCASSLGQALDTQYFGPGTRLTVL.

The chain combines TRBV5-1 with TRBJ1-1, with D possibly matching TRBD1 (5 bases). Germline loops: CDR1 SGHRS, CDR2 YFSETQ. V lost 1 base to trimming and J lost 1 base, with 11 bases between them. The CDR3 totals 15 residues. CDR3 nucleotide sequence: TGCGCCAGCAGCTTGCTTCCGGGGGAGAACACTGAAGCTTTCTTT. Its protein product is CASSLLPGENTEAFF. Supplemented by reference TRBV5-1 and TRBJ1-1, the full variable domain reads KAGVTQTPRYLIKTRGQQVTLSCSPISGHRSVSWYQQTPGQGLQFLFEYFSETQRNKGNFPGRFSGRQFSNSRSEMNVSTLELGDSALYLCASSLLPGENTEAFFGQGTRLTVV.

The rearrangement links TRBV28 to TRBJ1-6; TRBD1 matches 8 bases. V was pared by 6 bases and J by 5 bases, with 6 bases of the junction left unmatched. Germline V lookup: CDR1 MDHEN, CDR2 SYDVKM. The CDR3 loop spans 15 amino acids. This chain's CDR3 is CASSTGGNNNSPLHF. The CDR3 DNA is TGTGCCAGCAGCACAGGGGGGAATAATAATTCACCCCTCCACTTT.

The chain couples TRBV4-2 to TRBJ1-5; D gene uncertain. The CDR3 has 16 amino acids. The V end was cut by 0 bases, the J end by 4 bases, with 13 bases between. CDR1 and CDR2 from the germline V gene are LGHNA and YNFKEQ. The CDR3 is CASSQDWGGKNQPQHF. CDR3 sequence (DNA): TGTGCCAGCAGCCAAGATTGGGGAGGGAAGAATCAGCCCCAGCATTTT.

CDR3 sequence reads: CASSYAGTVTNSPLHF. CDR3 sequence (DNA): TGTGCCAGCAGTTACGCCGGGACAGTCACCAATTCACCCCTCCACTTT. V gene TRBV6-5 combines with J gene TRBJ1-6; 7 nucleotides match TRBD1. The CDR3 totals 16 residues. The V gene's germline CDR1 is MNHEY and CDR2 SVGAGI. V lost 2 bases, J lost 7 bases, and 8 bases stayed unmatched.